This T cell receptor beta chain was observed in a study of blood T cells in healthy people across ages. Study-level findings and limits: Because donor CMV status was unknown, expanded clonotype changes were possibly confounded.

Combining a sample-barcoded 5' primer with a J-beta primer mix, a second PCR ran for about 7 to 11 cycles. TCRdb recomputed calls from the 5' RACE reads with MiXCR, one row per CDR3 protein. The sample has about 1,500,000 distinct CDR3 sequences, around two fifths seen once; the top ten hold 7.9%. Remarks on this clonotype: Its antigen is unidentified.

CDR3 size: 15 residues. The germline gives CDR1 GTSNPN, CDR2 SVGIG (reference sequence). Trimming left V 2 bases short and J 2 bases short, with 14 bases between. Sequenced: blood. The TCR was taken from a woman aged 18-29 years in good health. This sequence joins TRBV30 and TRBJ2-3, with D tentatively TRBD1 (5 bases). CDR3 sequence reads: CAWSSDRFLTDTQYF. The CDR3 DNA reads as TGTGCCTGGAGTAGCGACAGATTCCTCACAGATACGCAGTATTTT.